These T cell receptor beta chains were read from a single sample in a study of tumor-infiltrating lymphocytes in primary liver carcinoma. Via MiXCR, TCRdb re-called the multiplex PCR reads, giving one row per CDR3 protein. This sample yields roughly 20,000 distinct CDR3 sequences, of which under 85% are seen a single time; approximately 41% belongs to the top ten. The sample taken for sequencing was liver tumor tissue from sampling region 4. These receptors originate from a woman aged 30 to 39 with primary liver carcinoma and hepatitis B virus infection. Each CDR3 is given with its conserved first and last residue. A D gene is named only where the DNA matches it firmly. Only part of the rows carry a size: once, few, many, or a class if the clone is expanded.

j_call: TRBJ2-3; clone_size: NA; d_call: NA; v_call: TRBV6-6; cdr3_length: 17; cdr3_nt: TGTGCCAACGGCTACTCTTTTGGCAGCGGGTCCACAGATACGCAGTATTTT; cdr3_aa: CANGYSFGSGSTDTQYF
j_call: TRBJ2-3; clone_size: once; d_call: NA; v_call: TRBV28; cdr3_length: 14; cdr3_nt: TGTGCCAGCAGTTTAGATATGGGTGGTGGGACGCAGTATTTT; cdr3_aa: CASSLDMGGGTQYF
j_call: TRBJ1-2; clone_size: NA; d_call: NA; v_call: TRBV4-3; cdr3_length: 15; cdr3_nt: TGCGTCAGCAGCCAAGATAGGGGCAGAGTGAATGGCTACACCTTC; cdr3_aa: CVSSQDRGRVNGYTF
j_call: TRBJ1-2; clone_size: few; d_call: NA; v_call: TRBV4-2; cdr3_length: 15; cdr3_nt: TGTGCCAGCAGCCAAGGTCAGGGCCCGAACTATGGCTACACCTTC; cdr3_aa: CASSQGQGPNYGYTF
j_call: TRBJ2-7; clone_size: NA; d_call: NA; v_call: TRBV11-1; cdr3_length: 13; cdr3_nt: TGTGCCAGCAGCTTAGATTACCTCCGCGCACAGTACTTC; cdr3_aa: CASSLDYLRAQYF
j_call: TRBJ2-2; clone_size: NA; d_call: NA; v_call: TRBV11-2; cdr3_length: 16; cdr3_nt: TGTGCCAGCTTCCCCGATCCCCAATTGAACGCCGGGGAGCTGTTTTTT; cdr3_aa: CASFPDPQLNAGELFF
j_call: TRBJ2-1; clone_size: NA; d_call: NA; v_call: TRBV12-3/TRBV12-4; cdr3_length: 15; cdr3_nt: TGTGCCAGCAGCCTGTCCCGGATTTGCGGACTTGAGAAGTTCTTC; cdr3_aa: CASSLSRICGLEKFF
j_call: TRBJ2-5; clone_size: NA; d_call: NA; v_call: TRBV29-1; cdr3_length: 11; cdr3_nt: TGCAGCGGTAGACACCAAGAGACTCAGTACTTC; cdr3_aa: CSGRHQETQYF
j_call: TRBJ2-7; clone_size: NA; d_call: TRBD1; v_call: TRBV5-6; cdr3_length: 13; cdr3_nt: TGCTCCAGCAGCTTAGGGACAGGGCTATCGCAGTACTTC; cdr3_aa: CSSSLGTGLSQYF
j_call: TRBJ2-3; clone_size: NA; d_call: TRBD2; v_call: TRBV4-3; cdr3_length: 18; cdr3_nt: TGCGCCATTAACCAAGAAGGTCTAGCGGGAGGGCCAACAGATACGCAGTATTTT; cdr3_aa: CAINQEGLAGGPTDTQYF
j_call: TRBJ1-1; clone_size: NA; d_call: NA; v_call: TRBV11-3; cdr3_length: 12; cdr3_nt: TGTGCTAGCAGAGAGGGAATCACTGAAGCTTTCTTT; cdr3_aa: CASREGITEAFF
j_call: TRBJ2-2; clone_size: NA; d_call: NA; v_call: TRBV15; cdr3_length: 14; cdr3_nt: TGTGCCACTAGCAAAGTCGTCTTGTCCGGGGAGCTGTTTTTT; cdr3_aa: CATSKVVLSGELFF
j_call: TRBJ2-1; clone_size: once; d_call: TRBD2; v_call: TRBV5-6; cdr3_length: 14; cdr3_nt: TGTGCCAGCAGCTTTCCGGGACTAGCGAATGAGCAGTTCTTC; cdr3_aa: CASSFPGLANEQFF
j_call: TRBJ2-4; clone_size: NA; d_call: TRBD2; v_call: TRBV11-2; cdr3_length: 21; cdr3_nt: TGCGCTAGCAGCCATACCGGGACATTTACCGGGACTAGCGGGAGACAAAACATTCAGTACTTC; cdr3_aa: CASSHTGTFTGTSGRQNIQYF
j_call: TRBJ2-7; clone_size: NA; d_call: NA; v_call: TRBV2; cdr3_length: 15; cdr3_nt: TGTGCCAGCAGTGAGGCGAGTAACAGCGACTACGAGCAGTACTTC; cdr3_aa: CASSEASNSDYEQYF
j_call: TRBJ2-1; clone_size: NA; d_call: TRBD2; v_call: TRBV4-3; cdr3_length: 16; cdr3_nt: TGTGTCATCAGCCAAAACGTAGCGGGAGCCAGAGATGAGCAGTTCTTC; cdr3_aa: CVISQNVAGARDEQFF
j_call: TRBJ2-2; clone_size: NA; d_call: TRBD2; v_call: TRBV11-1; cdr3_length: 16; cdr3_nt: TGTGCCACCAGCAGTGTTATGGCGGGAGTGTCTGGGGAGCTGTTTTTT; cdr3_aa: CATSSVMAGVSGELFF
j_call: TRBJ1-2; clone_size: NA; d_call: NA; v_call: TRBV29-1; cdr3_length: 12; cdr3_nt: TGCATCGTTGTCCATTGGGGTGACGACTACACCTTC; cdr3_aa: CIVVHWGDDYTF
j_call: TRBJ2-3; clone_size: NA; d_call: NA; v_call: TRBV4-3; cdr3_length: 18; cdr3_nt: TGCGCTAGCAGCCAGTCGGTCTGGCTGGGTTATCCTGATGATACGCAGTATTTT; cdr3_aa: CASSQSVWLGYPDDTQYF
j_call: TRBJ2-3; clone_size: NA; d_call: NA; v_call: TRBV5-5; cdr3_length: 13; cdr3_nt: TGTGCCAGCAGTCCCGGATTCACAGATGCGCAGTATTTT; cdr3_aa: CASSPGFTDAQYF
j_call: TRBJ2-7; clone_size: NA; d_call: TRBD2; v_call: TRBV4-3; cdr3_length: 18; cdr3_nt: TGCGCCAGCAACCAAGCCGTGACGGGGGGTCACATTAGCTACGAGCAGCACTTC; cdr3_aa: CASNQAVTGGHISYEQHF
j_call: TRBJ1-2; clone_size: NA; d_call: TRBD1; v_call: TRBV11-2; cdr3_length: 13; cdr3_nt: TGTACCAGGACTCAGGGGGGGGGTGGAGGCCACACCTTC; cdr3_aa: CTRTQGGGGGHTF
j_call: TRBJ2-3; clone_size: NA; d_call: NA; v_call: TRBV4-1; cdr3_length: 17; cdr3_nt: TGCGCCAGCAACCGAGGCGAACGCCGAGCCCCATCTGATACGCAGTATTTT; cdr3_aa: CASNRGERRAPSDTQYF
j_call: TRBJ2-3; clone_size: once; d_call: TRBD1; v_call: TRBV11-2; cdr3_length: 17; cdr3_nt: TGTGACAGCAGCCTAGGGGGACAGGGATTTATCAAAGATACGCAGTATTTT; cdr3_aa: CDSSLGGQGFIKDTQYF
j_call: TRBJ2-3; clone_size: NA; d_call: TRBD2; v_call: TRBV18; cdr3_length: 13; cdr3_nt: TGTGCAAGCTCCCCGACTAGCGGAGATATGCAGTATTTT; cdr3_aa: CASSPTSGDMQYF
j_call: TRBJ1-6; clone_size: NA; d_call: NA; v_call: TRBV11-2; cdr3_length: 14; cdr3_nt: TGTGCCAGCAGCCTACAGGGTGTGAATTCACCCCTCCACTTT; cdr3_aa: CASSLQGVNSPLHF
j_call: TRBJ1-1; clone_size: NA; d_call: NA; v_call: TRBV11-3; cdr3_length: 12; cdr3_nt: TGTGCCAGCAGAGCGGGGAACACTGAAGGTTTCTTT; cdr3_aa: CASRAGNTEGFF
j_call: TRBJ1-2; clone_size: NA; d_call: TRBD1; v_call: TRBV30; cdr3_length: 13; cdr3_nt: TGTGCCTGCCGAATACAGGGGGCAAATGGCTACACCTTC; cdr3_aa: CACRIQGANGYTF
j_call: TRBJ2-3; clone_size: NA; d_call: NA; v_call: TRBV11-3; cdr3_length: 14; cdr3_nt: TGTACAAGCAGCTTAGGTGGGCCCACAGATACGCAGTATTTT; cdr3_aa: CTSSLGGPTDTQYF
j_call: TRBJ2-1; clone_size: NA; d_call: NA; v_call: TRBV6-1; cdr3_length: 16; cdr3_nt: TGTGCCAGCAGTGAAGCGGAGGGATCTGGGTACGATGAGCAGTTGTTC; cdr3_aa: CASSEAEGSGYDEQLF
j_call: TRBJ2-7; clone_size: few; d_call: NA; v_call: TRBV4-2; cdr3_length: 14; cdr3_nt: TGTGCCAGCAGCTTAGGGCCCTATGTCTACGAGCAGTACTTC; cdr3_aa: CASSLGPYVYEQYF
j_call: TRBJ2-3; clone_size: NA; d_call: TRBD2; v_call: TRBV28; cdr3_length: 17; cdr3_nt: TGTGCCAGCAGTCCCGAGACTAGCGGGAGGAATACAGACACGCAGTATTTT; cdr3_aa: CASSPETSGRNTDTQYF
j_call: TRBJ1-2; clone_size: NA; d_call: NA; v_call: TRBV30; cdr3_length: 13; cdr3_nt: TGTGACTGGAGTGTGGGTCGGGGTAGTGACTACACCTTC; cdr3_aa: CDWSVGRGSDYTF
j_call: TRBJ2-3; clone_size: NA; d_call: TRBD2; v_call: TRBV7-9; cdr3_length: 16; cdr3_nt: TGTACCAGCAGCATGTACGGGACTACTAGCACAGATACGCAGTATTTT; cdr3_aa: CTSSMYGTTSTDTQYF
j_call: TRBJ2-6; clone_size: NA; d_call: TRBD1; v_call: TRBV5-1; cdr3_length: 19; cdr3_nt: TGCGCCAGCAGCTTCCAACCGGGACAGGGGGATACTGGGACCAACGTCCTGACTTTC; cdr3_aa: CASSFQPGQGDTGTNVLTF
j_call: TRBJ2-7; clone_size: many; d_call: TRBD2; v_call: TRBV28; cdr3_length: 14; cdr3_nt: TGTGCCAGCAGTTCCTCCTCTAGCGGCTACGAGCAGTACTTC; cdr3_aa: CASSSSSSGYEQYF
j_call: TRBJ2-7; clone_size: NA; d_call: NA; v_call: TRBV6-5; cdr3_length: 15; cdr3_nt: TGTGCCAACGGTTACAAGGACAGCAGGTCCTACGAACAGTACTTC; cdr3_aa: CANGYKDSRSYEQYF
j_call: TRBJ2-7; clone_size: once; d_call: TRBD1; v_call: TRBV4-2; cdr3_length: 18; cdr3_nt: TGTGCCAGCACCCAGGAACACTTAGGACAGGGGGGACCGTGCGAGCAGTACTTC; cdr3_aa: CASTQEHLGQGGPCEQYF
j_call: TRBJ2-1; clone_size: NA; d_call: NA; v_call: TRBV10-3; cdr3_length: 14; cdr3_nt: TGTGCCGTCAGTCCCCCAGCGACCCGGGATGAGCAGTTCTTC; cdr3_aa: CAVSPPATRDEQFF
j_call: TRBJ2-3; clone_size: once; d_call: NA; v_call: TRBV29-1; cdr3_length: 14; cdr3_nt: TGCGACCCCCGCTCAGAAAGCGTTGCAGATAAGCAGTATTTT; cdr3_aa: CDPRSESVADKQYF
j_call: TRBJ2-1; clone_size: many; d_call: NA; v_call: TRBV28; cdr3_length: 12; cdr3_nt: TGTGCCAGCAGTGTTACAGGGAATGAGCAGTTCTTC; cdr3_aa: CASSVTGNEQFF
j_call: TRBJ2-3; clone_size: NA; d_call: TRBD2; v_call: TRBV7-8; cdr3_length: 17; cdr3_nt: TGTGCCAGGAGCTTTGAAGGGGCTAGCGGGAGCACAGATACGCAGTATTTT; cdr3_aa: CARSFEGASGSTDTQYF
j_call: TRBJ1-2; clone_size: NA; d_call: NA; v_call: TRBV4-3; cdr3_length: 15; cdr3_nt: TGCGCCAGCAGCCAAGATTGGGGCACGGTGAGTAGCTACACCTTC; cdr3_aa: CASSQDWGTVSSYTF
j_call: TRBJ1-1; clone_size: medium-sized; d_call: NA; v_call: TRBV28; cdr3_length: 11; cdr3_nt: TGTGCCAGCAGTATAAGGGTTGAAGCTTTCTTT; cdr3_aa: CASSIRVEAFF
j_call: TRBJ2-1; clone_size: many; d_call: TRBD2; v_call: TRBV5-4; cdr3_length: 16; cdr3_nt: TGTGCCAGCAGCTCCCCTAGCGGGAGGAGTCGGAATGAGCAGTTCTTC; cdr3_aa: CASSSPSGRSRNEQFF
j_call: TRBJ2-7; clone_size: NA; d_call: TRBD1; v_call: TRBV4-2; cdr3_length: 18; cdr3_nt: TGTGCCAGCACTCAGGAACACATAGGACAGGGGGGACCGCGCGAGCAGTACTTC; cdr3_aa: CASTQEHIGQGGPREQYF
j_call: TRBJ2-3; clone_size: NA; d_call: TRBD1; v_call: TRBV5-8; cdr3_length: 14; cdr3_nt: TGTGCCACCAACTTTCTCACAGGGGTAGATACGCAGTATTTT; cdr3_aa: CATNFLTGVDTQYF
j_call: TRBJ2-1; clone_size: NA; d_call: TRBD2; v_call: TRBV28; cdr3_length: 15; cdr3_nt: TGTGCCAGCAGTTTCCTAGTAGCGGGACGCAATGAGCAGTTCTTC; cdr3_aa: CASSFLVAGRNEQFF
j_call: TRBJ1-1; clone_size: few; d_call: NA; v_call: TRBV6-1; cdr3_length: 15; cdr3_nt: TGTGCCAGCGATTTTTGGACTGGGGTGAACACTGAAGCTTTCTTT; cdr3_aa: CASDFWTGVNTEAFF
j_call: TRBJ2-6; clone_size: NA; d_call: NA; v_call: TRBV5-4; cdr3_length: 14; cdr3_nt: TGTGCCAGCAACTTGTCAGCTGGGGCCAATGTCCTGACTTTC; cdr3_aa: CASNLSAGANVLTF
j_call: TRBJ2-7; clone_size: once; d_call: NA; v_call: TRBV11-1; cdr3_length: 14; cdr3_nt: TGTGCCAGCGGCTTTGTTACCGGGACCTACGAGCAGTACTTC; cdr3_aa: CASGFVTGTYEQYF
j_call: TRBJ2-7; clone_size: NA; d_call: NA; v_call: TRBV28; cdr3_length: 17; cdr3_nt: TGTGCCAACAGCCTCCCTTCGGACAGATGGTACTCCTATGAGCAGTACTTC; cdr3_aa: CANSLPSDRWYSYEQYF
j_call: TRBJ1-2; clone_size: NA; d_call: TRBD1; v_call: TRBV4-2; cdr3_length: 16; cdr3_nt: TGTGCCAGCGGCCAAGATCGACAGGGGACCGGCTATGGCTACATCTTC; cdr3_aa: CASGQDRQGTGYGYIF
j_call: TRBJ1-6; clone_size: NA; d_call: NA; v_call: TRBV5-6; cdr3_length: 14; cdr3_nt: TGTACCAGCAGCTCGATAGCACTGGGATCACCCCTCCACTTT; cdr3_aa: CTSSSIALGSPLHF
j_call: TRBJ1-1; clone_size: NA; d_call: TRBD1; v_call: TRBV12-5; cdr3_length: 14; cdr3_nt: TGTGCTATTGGTTTTGAGACAGGGCATACTGAAGCTTTCTTT; cdr3_aa: CAIGFETGHTEAFF
j_call: TRBJ2-2; clone_size: NA; d_call: NA; v_call: TRBV28; cdr3_length: 13; cdr3_nt: TGTGCCAGCAGTTTGAGCGAGAGAGAGGAGCTGTTTTTT; cdr3_aa: CASSLSEREELFF
j_call: TRBJ2-1; clone_size: NA; d_call: NA; v_call: TRBV11-2; cdr3_length: 12; cdr3_nt: TGTGCCAGCAGCTTTCTTAATGATGAGCAGTCATTC; cdr3_aa: CASSFLNDEQSF
j_call: TRBJ2-2; clone_size: NA; d_call: TRBD1; v_call: TRBV6-5; cdr3_length: 15; cdr3_nt: TGTGCCAGCAGTCCGCGGACAGGGTTCACCGGGGAGCTCTCCTTT; cdr3_aa: CASSPRTGFTGELSF
j_call: TRBJ1-5; clone_size: NA; d_call: NA; v_call: TRBV28; cdr3_length: 15; cdr3_nt: TGTGCGAGCAGTTTCAGGAGTAGTTGGTATCAGACCCAGCATTTT; cdr3_aa: CASSFRSSWYQTQHF
j_call: TRBJ2-7; clone_size: NA; d_call: NA; v_call: TRBV11-2; cdr3_length: 16; cdr3_nt: TGTGCCAGCAGCTCATATGAGGGTCCCTACGTCTACGTGCAGTACTTC; cdr3_aa: CASSSYEGPYVYVQYF